This T cell receptor beta chain is from a study of blood T cell repertoires in COVID-19. This table comes from immunoSEQ multiplex PCR, and its TCRdb copy is limited to in-frame clones, with some not included. The repertoire has around 130,000 clones, roughly 81% of them found once; the top ten carry 9.5% to 15%. Germline CDR1 reads SGHRS; CDR2 reads YFSETQ. Trimming at V came to 0 bases and at J to 5 bases, leaving 4 bases not matched to a gene. This CDR3 is built from 15 residues. V gene TRBV5-1 combines with J gene TRBJ2-3; 9 nucleotides line up with TRBD1. The sample was peripheral blood. The clonotype originates from a human donor in a cohort sampled during active COVID-19. CDR3 nucleotide sequence: TGCGCCAGCAGCTTGGTAGGACAGGGGATAGATACGCAGTATTTT. This translates into CASSLVGQGIDTQYF. Complete variable domain (other parts from reference TRBV5-1 and TRBJ2-3): KAGVTQTPRYLIKTRGQQVTLSCSPISGHRSVSWYQQTPGQGLQFLFEYFSETQRNKGNFPGRFSGRQFSNSRSEMNVSTLELGDSALYLCASSLVGQGIDTQYFGPGTRLTVL.